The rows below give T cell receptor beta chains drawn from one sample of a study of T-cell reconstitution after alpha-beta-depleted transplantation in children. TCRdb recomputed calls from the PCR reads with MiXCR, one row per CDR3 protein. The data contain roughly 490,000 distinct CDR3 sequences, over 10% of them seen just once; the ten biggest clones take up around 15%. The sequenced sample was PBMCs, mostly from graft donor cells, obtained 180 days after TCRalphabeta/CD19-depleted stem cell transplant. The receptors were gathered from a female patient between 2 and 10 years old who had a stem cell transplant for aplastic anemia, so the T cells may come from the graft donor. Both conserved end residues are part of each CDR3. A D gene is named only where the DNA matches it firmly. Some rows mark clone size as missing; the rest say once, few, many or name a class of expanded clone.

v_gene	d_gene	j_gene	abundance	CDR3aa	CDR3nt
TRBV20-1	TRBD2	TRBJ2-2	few	CSARGTSGFGELFF	TGCAGTGCTAGAGGGACTAGCGGGTTCGGGGAGCTGTTTTTT
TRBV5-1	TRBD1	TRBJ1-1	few	CASSLQAGQGLTEAFF	TGCGCCAGCAGCTTGCAAGCCGGACAGGGGCTCACTGAAGCTTTCTTT
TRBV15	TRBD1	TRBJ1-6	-	CATSRYRDREETPLHF	TGTGCCACCAGCAGATACCGGGACAGGGAGGAAACACCCCTCCACTTT
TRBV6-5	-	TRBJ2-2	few	CASSYSRGGRTGELFF	TGTGCCAGCAGTTACTCCCGAGGGGGGCGAACCGGGGAGCTGTTTTTT
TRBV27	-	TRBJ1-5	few	CASSLGLKYQPQHF	TGTGCCAGCAGTTTAGGACTGAAGTATCAGCCCCAGCATTTT
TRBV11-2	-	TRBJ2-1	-	CASSLDRGSGYEQFF	TGTGCCAGCAGCTTAGATCGGGGTAGCGGATATGAGCAGTTCTTC
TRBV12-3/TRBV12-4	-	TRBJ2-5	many	CASSQARGRTGETQYF	TGTGCCAGCAGCCAGGCCCGCGGACGCACTGGGGAGACCCAGTACTTC
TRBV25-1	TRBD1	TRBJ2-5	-	CASSDLTGGLETQYF	TGTGCCAGCAGTGATCTGACAGGGGGCCTGGAGACCCAGTACTTC
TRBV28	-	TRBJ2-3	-	CASSTRQPDIHTDTQYF	TGTGCCAGCAGCACCCGACAACCCGATATACACACAGATACGCAGTATTTT
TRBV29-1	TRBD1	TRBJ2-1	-	CSVEGDRGPYNEQFF	TGCAGCGTAGAGGGGGACAGGGGTCCCTACAATGAGCAGTTCTTC
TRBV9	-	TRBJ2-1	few	CASSGRQDYPYNEQFF	TGTGCCAGCAGCGGACGTCAGGACTATCCCTACAATGAGCAGTTCTTC
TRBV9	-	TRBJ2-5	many	CASSVGTRVGETQYF	TGTGCCAGCAGCGTAGGAACTAGAGTCGGAGAGACCCAGTACTTC
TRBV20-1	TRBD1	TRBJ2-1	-	CSARPGQEFF	TGCAGTGCTAGACCGGGACAGGAGTTCTTC
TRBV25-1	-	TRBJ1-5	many	CASSGAGGNRPQHF	TGTGCCAGCAGTGGGGCCGGTGGGAATCGGCCCCAGCATTTT
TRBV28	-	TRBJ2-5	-	CASSFSGARKETQYF	TGTGCCAGCAGTTTTTCGGGGGCGCGGAAAGAGACCCAGTACTTC
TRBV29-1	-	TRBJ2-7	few	CSVEGELHSEQYF	TGCAGCGTTGAGGGGGAGCTTCACTCCGAGCAGTACTTC
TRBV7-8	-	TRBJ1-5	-	CASSFLQGPNQPQHF	TGTGCCAGCAGCTTTCTGCAGGGTCCCAATCAGCCCCAGCATTTT
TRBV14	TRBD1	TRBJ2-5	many	CASSMWTGHQETQYF	TGTGCCAGCAGCATGTGGACAGGTCACCAAGAGACCCAGTACTTC
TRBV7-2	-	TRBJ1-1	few	CASSLDWVHLNTEAFF	TGTGCCAGCAGCTTAGACTGGGTACACTTGAACACTGAAGCTTTCTTT
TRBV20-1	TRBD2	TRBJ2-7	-	CSALQRERYEQYF	TGCAGTGCTTTACAGCGGGAGAGATACGAGCAGTACTTC
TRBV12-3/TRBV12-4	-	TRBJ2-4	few	CASIPGSAKNIQYF	TGTGCCAGCATCCCAGGGAGCGCCAAAAACATTCAGTACTTC
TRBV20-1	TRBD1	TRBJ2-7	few	CSATRSDRAISSYEQYF	TGCAGTGCTACAAGATCCGACAGGGCGATAAGCTCCTACGAGCAGTACTTC
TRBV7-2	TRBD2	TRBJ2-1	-	CASSPSTSGRANEQFF	TGTGCCAGCAGCCCGTCGACTAGCGGGAGGGCGAATGAGCAGTTCTTC
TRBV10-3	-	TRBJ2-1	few	CAISESRQSYNEQFF	TGTGCCATCAGTGAGTCTAGGCAATCCTACAATGAGCAGTTCTTC
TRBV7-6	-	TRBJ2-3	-	CASSLAGTSDTQYF	TGTGCCAGCAGCTTAGCCGGGACATCAGATACGCAGTATTTT
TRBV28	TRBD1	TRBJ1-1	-	CASSWLQGANTEAFF	TGTGCCAGCAGTTGGCTACAGGGGGCGAACACTGAAGCTTTCTTT
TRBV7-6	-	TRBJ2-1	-	CASSSSRTYPYNEQFF	TGTGCCAGCAGTTCTAGCCGTACCTACCCCTACAATGAGCAGTTCTTC
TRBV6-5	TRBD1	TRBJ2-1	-	CASSFDRAGPGEQFF	TGTGCCAGCAGTTTTGACAGGGCTGGGCCTGGTGAGCAGTTCTTC
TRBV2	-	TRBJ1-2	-	CASSDDKGHYGYTF	TGTGCCAGCAGTGATGATAAGGGGCACTATGGCTACACCTTC
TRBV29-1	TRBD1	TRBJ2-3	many	CSLLPGTGGTDTQYF	TGCAGCCTCCTTCCGGGGACAGGGGGAACAGATACGCAGTATTTT
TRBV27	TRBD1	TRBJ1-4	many	CASSHRGPNEKLFF	TGTGCCAGCAGCCACAGGGGGCCAAATGAAAAACTGTTTTTT
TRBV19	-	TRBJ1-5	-	CASSYLNQPQHF	TGTGCCAGTAGTTACTTGAATCAGCCCCAGCATTTT
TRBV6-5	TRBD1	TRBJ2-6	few	CASSSPGDRAYSGANVLTF	TGTGCCAGCAGTTCCCCCGGGGACAGAGCTTACTCTGGGGCCAACGTCCTGACTTTC
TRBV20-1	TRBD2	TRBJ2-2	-	CSARAQAGEYTGELFF	TGCAGTGCTAGAGCCCAAGCGGGAGAGTACACCGGGGAGCTGTTTTTT
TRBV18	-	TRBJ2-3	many	CASSPDGTRGTDTQYF	TGTGCCAGCTCACCAGACGGCACCAGGGGCACAGATACGCAGTATTTT
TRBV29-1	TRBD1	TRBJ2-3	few	CSVEQPGQNTDTQYF	TGCAGCGTTGAACAGCCGGGACAGAACACAGATACGCAGTATTTT
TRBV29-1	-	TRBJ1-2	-	CSVEVATGSGGYTF	TGCAGCGTTGAAGTCGCGACAGGCTCCGGTGGCTACACCTTC
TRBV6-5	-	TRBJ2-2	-	CASSYIGPMNTGELFF	TGTGCCAGCAGTTACATCGGACCAATGAACACCGGGGAGCTGTTTTTT
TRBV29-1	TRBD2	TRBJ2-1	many	CSVGTSAYNEQFF	TGCAGCGTAGGGACTAGCGCATACAATGAGCAGTTCTTC
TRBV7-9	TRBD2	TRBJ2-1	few	CASSASPAGDYNEQFF	TGTGCCAGCAGCGCGTCCCCAGCGGGGGACTACAATGAGCAGTTCTTC
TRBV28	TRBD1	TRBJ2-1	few	CASSSPSGQGLDEQFF	TGTGCCAGCAGTTCCCCATCGGGACAGGGGTTGGATGAGCAGTTCTTC
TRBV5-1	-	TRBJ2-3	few	CASSWRDSRDTQYF	TGCGCCAGCAGCTGGCGGGACTCACGAGATACGCAGTATTTT
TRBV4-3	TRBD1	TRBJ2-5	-	CASSQGPGQLKETQYF	TGCGCCAGCAGCCAGGGACCGGGACAGTTAAAGGAGACCCAGTACTTC
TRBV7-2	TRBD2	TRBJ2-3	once	CASSFYLAGGIDTQYF	TGTGCCAGCAGCTTTTACCTAGCGGGAGGCATAGATACGCAGTATTTT
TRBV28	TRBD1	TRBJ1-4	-	CASSFPGTGSARKLFF	TGTGCCAGCAGTTTCCCCGGGACAGGGAGCGCGCGAAAACTGTTTTTT
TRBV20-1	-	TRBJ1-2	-	CSASVVRGWIYVYTF	TGCAGTGCTAGTGTAGTCAGGGGCTGGATCTATGTCTACACCTTC
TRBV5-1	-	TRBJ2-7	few	CASSLSGLYEQYF	TGCGCCAGCAGCTTGTCCGGCCTCTACGAGCAGTACTTC
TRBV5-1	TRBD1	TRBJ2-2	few	CASSQTGGDTGELFF	TGCGCCAGCAGCCAAACAGGGGGTGACACCGGGGAGCTGTTTTTT